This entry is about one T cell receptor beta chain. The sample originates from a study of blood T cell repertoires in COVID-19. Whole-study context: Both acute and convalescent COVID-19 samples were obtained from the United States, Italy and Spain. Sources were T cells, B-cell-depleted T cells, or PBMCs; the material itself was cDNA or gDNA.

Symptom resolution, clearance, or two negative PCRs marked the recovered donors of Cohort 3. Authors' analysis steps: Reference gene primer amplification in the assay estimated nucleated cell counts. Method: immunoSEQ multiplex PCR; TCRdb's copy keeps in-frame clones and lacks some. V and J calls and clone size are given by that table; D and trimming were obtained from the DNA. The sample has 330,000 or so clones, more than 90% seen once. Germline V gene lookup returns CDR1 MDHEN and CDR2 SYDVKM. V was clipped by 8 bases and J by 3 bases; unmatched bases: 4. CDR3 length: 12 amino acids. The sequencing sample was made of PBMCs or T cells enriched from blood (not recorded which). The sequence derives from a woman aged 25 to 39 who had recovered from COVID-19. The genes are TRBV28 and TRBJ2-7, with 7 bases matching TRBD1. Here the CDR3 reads CASSGQRYEQYF. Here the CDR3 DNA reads TGTGCCAGCTCGGGACAGCGCTACGAGCAGTACTTC. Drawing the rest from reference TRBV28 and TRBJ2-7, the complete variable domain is DVKVTQSSRYLVKRTGEKVFLECVQDMDHENMFWYRQDPGLGLRLIYFSYDVKMKEKGDIPEGYSVSREKKERFSLILESASTNQTSMYLCASSGQRYEQYFGPGTRLTVT.